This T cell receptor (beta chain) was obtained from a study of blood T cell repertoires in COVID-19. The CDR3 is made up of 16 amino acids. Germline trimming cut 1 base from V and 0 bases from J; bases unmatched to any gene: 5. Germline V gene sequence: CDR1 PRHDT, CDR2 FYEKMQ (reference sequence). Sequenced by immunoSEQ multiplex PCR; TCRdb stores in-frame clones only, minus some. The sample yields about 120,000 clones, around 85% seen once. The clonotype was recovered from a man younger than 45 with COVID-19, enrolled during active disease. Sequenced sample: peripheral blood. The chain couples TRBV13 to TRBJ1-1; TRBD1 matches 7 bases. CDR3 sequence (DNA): TGTGCCAGCAGCTTAGTCGAAGGGGGCTTGAACACTGAAGCTTTCTTT. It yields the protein CASSLVEGGLNTEAFF.